The sample holds a few counts of the clone carrying this T cell receptor beta chain. Its antigen is unknown. Time point denoted: patch test 1, 2 weeks after DPC sensitization. Indicated treatment: therapeutic diphenylcyclopropenone sensitization with weekly scalp DPC. Unfractionated whole blood yielded the extracted total RNA. The data derive from a study of human T cells and chemical hapten exposure. Turning to the study itself: Alopecia areata, totalis or universalis was found in mostly female patients. Study findings and constraints: All donors were alopecia patients, so their immunity may differ from that of healthy people. Expanded TCRs created a significantly greater count of big CDR3 similarity clusters than controls did.

In TCRdb, the RACE reads were re-called with MiXCR into one record per CDR3 protein. This repertoire shows 180,000 or so distinct CDR3 sequences, around 20% found once; its top ten account for under 7.5%. Germline V gene sequence: CDR1 DFQATT, CDR2 SNEGSKA (reference sequence). V dropped 0 bases and J dropped 0 bases, with 11 bases sitting between them. The CDR3 consists of 15 residues. The clonotype comes from a woman between 45 and 65 years old with alopecia areata. Some clones in this sample may be carry-over from other donors' samples. This rearrangement joins TRBV20-1 to TRBJ2-5; perhaps TRBD2 as D (6 bases). The sequenced sample was whole blood, obtained in connection with sensitization to the hapten diphenylcyclopropenone (DPC). The CDR3 DNA is TGCAGTGCTAGAGATAGCGGAAGGTACCAAGAGACCCAGTACTTC. This sequence encodes CSARDSGRYQETQYF.